The 32 T cell receptor beta chains below all came from one sample that was sequenced in a study of blood T cell repertoires in COVID-19. Sequencing used immunoSEQ multiplex PCR; TCRdb keeps in-frame clones, though not all of them. Of about 280,000 clones in the sample, around 90% were seen once. Sequencing used peripheral blood. The receptors were gathered from a woman between 50 and 59 years old who had recovered from COVID-19.

The chain has TRBV19 and TRBJ1-5, with D unclear. The CDR3 extends over 15 amino acids. Trimming removed 1 base at V and 0 bases at J, with 7 bases between. Germline CDR1 reads LNHDA; CDR2 reads SQIVND (reference sequence). The CDR3 reads CASSIAGYSNQPQHF. CDR3 DNA sequence: TGTGCCAGTAGTATAGCGGGGTATAGCAATCAGCCCCAGCATTTT. Full variable domain (missing parts from reference TRBV19 and TRBJ1-5): DGGITQSPKYLFRKEGQNVTLSCEQNLNHDAMYWYRQDPGQGLRLIYYSQIVNDFQKGDIAEGYSVSREKKESFPLTVTSAQKNPTAFYLCASSIAGYSNQPQHFGDGTRLSIL.

The chain uses TRBV21-1 and TRBJ2-1; whether TRBD1, the table's D call, matches the DNA was not checked. TRBV21-1 is a known pseudogene. The CDR3 sequence is 14 residues long. The CDR3 is CASNQTGHHNEQFF. DNA of the CDR3: TGTGCCAGCAACCAGACAGGGCACCACAATGAGCAGTTCTTC.

This clone was seen ten or more times. The V gene is TRBV5-1, the J gene TRBJ2-5, with TRBD2 matching over 8 bases. There are 16 residues in the CDR3. V was pared by 0 bases and J by 5 bases, with 9 bases of the junction left unmatched. Germline V gene sequence: CDR1 SGHRS, CDR2 YFSETQ. Written as DNA, the CDR3 is TGCGCCAGCAGCTTGGGATGGGGGACTAGTACGGAGACCCAGTACTTC. Protein product: CASSLGWGTSTETQYF.

The rearrangement joins TRBV18 to TRBJ2-7; D gene uncertain. The germline V gene has CDR1 KGHSH and CDR2 LQKENI. V dropped 2 bases and J dropped 3 bases, with 8 bases sitting between them. This CDR3 is 13 amino acids long. This chain's CDR3 is CASSPGPDYEQYF. The CDR3 DNA follows: TGTGCCAGCTCACCAGGTCCAGACTACGAGCAGTACTTC. Supplemented by reference TRBV18 and TRBJ2-7, the full variable domain reads NAGVMQNPRHLVRRRGQEARLRCSPMKGHSHVYWYRQLPEEGLKFMVYLQKENIIDESGMPKERFSAEFPKEGPSILRIQQVVRGDSAAYFCASSPGPDYEQYFGPGTRLTVT.

This rearrangement joins TRBV6-5 to TRBJ2-1, with D possibly TRBD1 on 6 matching bases. With 5 bases removed from V and 9 bases from J, the gap between germline ends came to 11 bases. Germline V gene sequence: CDR1 MNHEY, CDR2 SVGAGI. This CDR3 is 12 amino acids long. CDR3 region: CASSTRGVEQFF. The CDR3 nucleotides are TGTGCCAGCAGTACCAGGGGAGTTGAGCAGTTCTTC.

This chain joins TRBV19 and TRBJ2-3; 7 bases map to TRBD2. Germline V gives CDR1 LNHDA, CDR2 SQIVND (reference sequence). CDR3 length: 13 amino acids. Trimming cost V 5 bases and J 10 bases; bases outside gene matches: 9. The DNA for the CDR3 is TGTGCCAGTAGTCTAAACGGTGGGGGGGCGCAGTATTTT. Its protein product is CASSLNGGGAQYF.

V usage is TRBV5-1 and J usage is TRBJ1-4; 8 bases are a match to TRBD1. The J segment lost 5 bases and the V segment lost 0 bases, leaving 3 bases of the junction unmatched. From germline, CDR1 is SGHRS and CDR2 YFSETQ. This CDR3 comprises 15 residues. The DNA for the CDR3 is TGCGCCAGCAGCTTGGACACAGGGGGAAATGAAAAACTGTTTTTT. Translating it yields CASSLDTGGNEKLFF.

The chain combines TRBV7-2 with TRBJ2-1; the match to TRBD2 covers 7 bases. From germline, CDR1 is SGHTA and CDR2 FQGNSA. This CDR3 spans 15 amino acids. V shed 3 bases and J 0 bases; nucleotides not matched to a gene: 2. The CDR3 spells CASSLRGSSYNEQFF. The DNA of the CDR3 is TGTGCCAGCAGCTTGCGGGGGAGCTCCTACAATGAGCAGTTCTTC.

The chain has TRBV30 and TRBJ2-7, with D hard to call. V was pared by 2 bases and J by 0 bases, with 5 bases between. Germline lookup yields CDR1 GTSNPN and CDR2 SVGIG (reference sequence). This CDR3 has 12 residues. In DNA form, the CDR3 reads TGTGCCTGGAGTCCTAGCTCCTACGAGCAGTACTTC. This encodes CAWSPSSYEQYF.

V gene TRBV4-1 combines with J gene TRBJ1-3, with D unresolved. The CDR3 has 12 residues. The ends were cut back, 1 base at V and 11 bases at J, with 9 bases in the middle. From germline, CDR1 is MGHRA and CDR2 YSYEKL. The CDR3 DNA is TGCGCCAGCAGCCAAGGGTTATGGCCCATATATTTT. Translated, it gives CASSQGLWPIYF.

The rearrangement uses TRBV27 and TRBJ1-1; D gene uncertain. The V gene's germline CDR1 is MNHEY and CDR2 SMNVEV (reference sequence). V was cut by 4 bases and J by 0 bases, with 6 bases left in between. The CDR3 consists of 13 residues. The CDR3 nucleotides read TGTGCCAGCAGTTCCTCCTTGAACACTGAAGCTTTCTTT. It codes for CASSSSLNTEAFF.

This clone was seen once. This sequence joins TRBV28 and TRBJ2-1; TRBD2 agrees at 7 bases. CDR1 and CDR2 (germline): MDHEN, SYDVKM. The CDR3 extends over 15 amino acids. V shed 5 bases, J shed 4 bases, and the junction held 8 bases outside the gene matches. For the CDR3, the DNA is TGTGCCAGCAGTGACTTACTAGCGCAGTACAATGAGCAGTTCTTC. Translated, it gives CASSDLLAQYNEQFF.

This clone appeared a few times. This chain uses TRBV6-2 or TRBV6-3 with TRBJ2-4; D is perhaps TRBD1 (5 bases). The germline V and J ends were trimmed by 5 bases and 6 bases, with 17 bases remaining between them. This CDR3 region has 15 residues. Germline V CDR1 and CDR2: MNHEY, SVGEGT. The CDR3 is CASSPRVMKLNIQYF. CDR3 bases: TGTGCCAGCAGTCCCAGGGTAATGAAATTAAACATTCAGTACTTC.

This sequence joins TRBV9 and TRBJ2-3; tentatively, D is TRBD1 (6 bases). Trimming pared 4 bases from V and 2 bases from J, leaving 11 bases between. This CDR3 has 14 residues. The germline V gene encodes CDR1 SGDLS and CDR2 YYNGEE. The CDR3: CASSPRDNTDTQYF. CDR3 coding DNA: TGTGCCAGCAGCCCCCGGGACAACACAGATACGCAGTATTTT.

This rearrangement joins TRBV3-1 (or the pseudogene TRBV3-2) to TRBJ2-1; weak D call: TRBD2 (5 bases). CDR1 and CDR2 from the germline V gene are LGHDT and YNNKEL (reference sequence). The V end was cut by 2 bases, the J end by 4 bases, with 12 bases between. This CDR3 contains 15 residues. The CDR3 loop reads CASSQFTGVYNEQFF. The DNA for the CDR3 is TGTGCCAGCAGCCAATTTACCGGGGTATACAATGAGCAGTTCTTC.

The chain links TRBV29-1 to TRBJ1-1; weak D call: TRBD1 (5 bases). There are 12 residues in the CDR3. V was trimmed by 6 bases and J by 1 base, leaving 9 bases between them. Per germline, CDR1 SQVTM and CDR2 ANQGSEA. CDR3 loop: CSVGHGNTEAFF. CDR3 bases: TGCAGCGTGGGGCACGGGAACACTGAAGCTTTCTTT.

The rearrangement links TRBV5-4 to TRBJ1-4; D is ambiguous. The germline V gene has CDR1 SGHNT and CDR2 YYREEE (reference sequence). CDR3 length: 15 residues. Trimming pared 0 bases from V and 6 bases from J, leaving 12 bases between. The CDR3 sequence: CASSLGLPRDEKLFF. Here the CDR3 DNA reads TGTGCCAGCAGCTTGGGCCTGCCTCGGGATGAAAAACTGTTTTTT.

The rearrangement uses TRBV6-5 and TRBJ1-2; the D is unclear. Per germline, CDR1 MNHEY and CDR2 SVGAGI. Trimming pared 6 bases from V and 8 bases from J, leaving 16 bases between. This CDR3 has 13 amino acids. The CDR3 DNA reads TGTGCCAGCAGCACCACCGGGATCCTAGGCTACACCTTC. Its protein product is CASSTTGILGYTF.

The J gene is TRBJ2-5, the V gene TRBV5-4; D call uncertain. Deletions cut 6 bases from V and 3 bases from J, with 18 bases between. The CDR3 totals 15 residues. The V gene's germline CDR1 is SGHNT and CDR2 YYREEE (reference sequence). CDR3 nucleotides: TGTGCCAGCACCATAAGAAGTTACAGAGAAGAGACCCAGTACTTC. It specifies CASTIRSYREETQYF. The variable domain in full, completed from reference TRBV5-4 and TRBJ2-5, reads ETGVTQSPTHLIKTRGQQVTLRCSSQSGHNTVSWYQQALGQGPQFIFQYYREEENGRGNFPPRFSGLQFPNYSSELNVNALELDDSALYLCASTIRSYREETQYFGPGTRLLVL.

CDR3 DNA: TGTGCCAGCAGCGTAGTTGTAGCGGGGGTCCATGAGCAGTTCTTC. Its translation: CASSVVVAGVHEQFF. The chain recombines TRBV9 with TRBJ2-1; 9 nucleotides agree with TRBD2. The CDR3 runs to 15 residues. The V and J ends lost 0 bases and 8 bases, in that order; junction bases with no gene match: 6. Germline-derived CDR1 and CDR2 are SGDLS and YYNGEE.

The chain employs TRBV30 and TRBJ1-1, with D uncertain. The germline V gene has CDR1 GTSNPN and CDR2 SVGIG (reference sequence). Trimming left V 0 bases short and J 0 bases short, with 8 bases between. The CDR3 covers 14 residues. CDR3 bases: TGTGCCTGGAGTGTAGGCAGGCTGAACACTGAAGCTTTCTTT. Protein sequence: CAWSVGRLNTEAFF.

V gene TRBV4-3 combines with J gene TRBJ2-3; 11 nucleotides line up with TRBD2. This CDR3 spans 18 amino acids. Per the germline V gene, CDR1 is LGHNA and CDR2 is YSLEER. J gave up 3 bases and V 0 bases, and 8 bases lay outside the gene matches. CDR3 sequence (DNA): TGCGCCAGCAGCCAAGATTTGGGAGGGACTAGCGGTACAGATACGCAGTATTTT. Its translation: CASSQDLGGTSGTDTQYF.

On this clone: The junction differs from germline at one of its ends, possibly a read error. The rearrangement uses TRBV7-2 and TRBJ1-2; D is possibly TRBD1 (6 bases). This CDR3 is built from 12 residues. Germline V gene lookup returns CDR1 SGHTA and CDR2 FQGNSA. CDR3 in DNA: TGTGCCAGCAGCTTAGAAGGGGGTCCGGGACACTTC. Translating gives CASSLEGGPGHF.

The chain uses TRBV30 and TRBJ1-2; 11 nucleotides align to TRBD1. The CDR3 covers 15 residues. V gave up 0 bases and J gave up 8 bases; unmatched junction bases: 8. From germline, CDR1 is GTSNPN and CDR2 SVGIG (reference sequence). The CDR3 DNA follows: TGTGCCTGGAGTGTACGAGGACAGGGGGCGGGGGGCTACACCTTC. It encodes CAWSVRGQGAGGYTF.

The V call is TRBV9, the J call TRBJ1-2; D perhaps matches TRBD1 (6 bases). Trimming stripped 0 bases from V and 0 bases from J, with 9 bases between. Looked up from germline, CDR1 is SGDLS and CDR2 is YYNGEE. CDR3 length equals 15 residues. The CDR3 DNA follows: TGTGCCAGCAGCGTAGGTGGACAGACTAACTATGGCTACACCTTC. Protein product: CASSVGGQTNYGYTF.

The chain combines TRBV7-2 with TRBJ2-7; 13 bases are shared with TRBD2. CDR1 is SGHTA, CDR2 FQGNSA, per germline. CDR3 size: 18 residues. V gave up 5 bases and J gave up 4 bases; unmatched junction bases: 14. This CDR3 reads CASSPGLAGAPLWYEQYF. The CDR3 DNA reads as TGTGCCAGCAGCCCCGGACTAGCGGGGGCCCCATTATGGTACGAGCAGTACTTC.

Turning to this clone: The junction shows a germline mismatch at one end, possibly a read error. The chain has TRBV5-6 and TRBJ2-2; the D gene is possibly TRBD2 (7 bases). CDR3 length equals 13 residues. In germline, CDR1 is SGHDT, CDR2 YYEEEE. CDR3 nucleotide sequence: TGTGCCAGCAGCTCCGTGGGGGCGGGGGCGCTGTTTTTT. This gives the protein CASSSVGAGALFF. Full variable domain (missing parts from reference TRBV5-6 and TRBJ2-2): DAGVTQSPTHLIKTRGQQVTLRCSPKSGHDTVSWYQQALGQGPQFIFQYYEEEERQRGNFPDRFSGHQFPNYSSELNVNALLLGDSALYLCASSSVGAGALFFGEGSRLTVL.

J is TRBJ1-1 and V is TRBV7-9; D is perhaps TRBD1 (5 bases). CDR1 is SEHNR and CDR2 is FQNEAQ in the germline V gene (reference sequence). Trimming pared 1 base from V and 1 base from J, leaving 10 bases between. The CDR3 runs 15 residues. CDR3 bases: TGTGCCAGCAGCTTAGTAGGGGCAGGGAACACTGAAGCTTTCTTT. Encoded protein: CASSLVGAGNTEAFF.

The chain recombines TRBV5-1 with TRBJ2-3; perhaps TRBD1 as D (6 bases). Trimming shortened V by 4 bases and J by 2 bases, and 14 bases separated the two germline ends. Germline CDR1 reads SGHRS; CDR2 reads YFSETQ. The CDR3 consists of 15 residues. The CDR3 bases are TGCGCCAGCAGCCTGAGGGGGACCCACACAGATACGCAGTATTTT. It is translated as CASSLRGTHTDTQYF.

This clone showed up just once. The chain is built from TRBV7-9 and TRBJ2-2; 11 nucleotides match TRBD2. Germline CDR1 is SEHNR and CDR2 is FQNEAQ (reference sequence). J lost 7 bases, V lost 3 bases, and 4 bases had no gene match. The CDR3 totals 15 residues. CDR3 DNA: TGTGCCAGCAGCTTGAGACTAGCGGGAAGCGGGGAGCTGTTTTTT. Protein sequence: CASSLRLAGSGELFF.

The genes are TRBV19 and TRBJ1-6; no clear D. The CDR3 has 14 residues. Germline V gives CDR1 LNHDA, CDR2 SQIVND (reference sequence). V shed 3 bases and J shed 3 bases, with 6 bases lying between them. CDR3 in amino acids: CASSIYSYNSPLHF. DNA for the CDR3: TGTGCCAGTAGTATTTACAGCTATAATTCACCCCTCCACTTT.

V gene TRBV28 combines with J gene TRBJ1-1, with TRBD1 as a possible D gene (6 bases). Per germline, CDR1 MDHEN and CDR2 SYDVKM. Trimming took off 5 bases at V and 0 bases at J, with 19 bases between the two ends. The CDR3 contains 17 residues. DNA of the CDR3: TGTGCCAGCAGTCAGGGGCCCTTACTCTCCATGAACACTGAAGCTTTCTTT. Its translation is CASSQGPLLSMNTEAFF.